This T cell receptor (beta chain) was identified during a study of a mutant IDH1 vaccine in newly diagnosed glioma. Study as a whole: Patients began vaccination 4-6 weeks after radiotherapy alone, or with temozolomide cycles. Pretreatment consisted of radiotherapy, temozolomide, or both, with most receiving both. Week 35 held visit V12, while week 47 held visit V13.

Time point of the sample: week 35, safety follow-up. A single vaccine dose contained 300 ug of mutant IDH1 20-mer peptide, and topical imiquimod was used with it. Study-level points and caveats: Pseudoprogression showed no apparent link to changes in top peripheral T cell clonotypes.

Germline V gene lookup returns CDR1 SGHAT and CDR2 FQNNGV. CDR3 length: 15 residues. V shed 6 bases and J 7 bases; nucleotides not matched to a gene: 10. Libraries were prepared by immunoSEQ multiplex PCR; TCRdb keeps only in-frame clonotypes and omits some of them. The table records under 35,000 clones, roughly four fifths of them present only once. This clone was counted once. Antigen specificity is unknown. The rearrangement joins TRBV11-2 to TRBJ1-5; 9 bases match TRBD1. This receptor was taken from a man aged 50-60 years with glioma. Sequencing used PBMCs, obtained from a glioma patient whose treatment included an IDH1 peptide vaccine. The CDR3 region is CASSFSGTGLQPQHF. For the CDR3, the DNA is TGTGCCAGCAGTTTCTCCGGGACAGGGTTACAGCCCCAGCATTTT.